This T cell receptor beta chain emerged from a study of CD8 T cells in Susac syndrome. RNA amounts of roughly 0.5 to 1 ug underwent reverse transcription with random hexamers. TCRdb reprocessed the immunoSEQ multiplex PCR reads with MiXCR, giving one entry per CDR3 protein. The sample records about 210,000 distinct CDR3 sequences, about 95% being singletons. V lost 0 bases to trimming and J lost 4 bases, with 7 bases between them. Germline CDR1 is SGHTA and CDR2 is FQGNSA. The CDR3 covers 13 residues. The sequence was obtained from a human donor with multiple sclerosis. Specimen: CD4+ T cells from PBMCs. The chain employs TRBV7-2 and TRBJ2-7; D unclear. The CDR3 here is CASSLAFLYEQYF. CDR3 nucleotide sequence: TGTGCCAGCAGCTTAGCCTTCCTGTACGAGCAGTACTTC. The complete variable domain, with remaining parts taken from reference TRBV7-2 and TRBJ2-7, reads GAGVSQSPSNKVTEKGKDVELRCDPISGHTALYWYRQSLGQGLEFLIYFQGNSAPDKSGLPSDRFSAERTGGSVSTLTIQRTQQEDSAVYLCASSLAFLYEQYFGPGTRLTVT.